This is a list of T cell receptor beta chains from one sample in a study of blood T cell repertoires in COVID-19. Method: immunoSEQ multiplex PCR; TCRdb's copy keeps in-frame clones and lacks some. The data show 490,000 or so clones, more than 85% seen once. Input material: PBMCs or T cells enriched from blood (not recorded which). These receptors were collected from a woman aged 60-75 years who had recovered from COVID-19. Both conserved end residues are part of each CDR3. A D gene is named only where the DNA matches it firmly. Not every row has a clone size; where given, it reads once, few, many or a size class.

j_call,clone_size,d_call,v_call,cdr3_nt,cdr3_aa
TRBJ1-2,NA,TRBD1,TRBV5-1,TGCGCCAGCAGCTCCGGGACAGGGGATAAGGGCTACACCTTC,CASSSGTGDKGYTF
TRBJ2-5,NA,NA,TRBV5-1,TGCGCCAGCAGCAGGGACTCCCTGGGGGAGACCCAGTACTTC,CASSRDSLGETQYF
TRBJ1-3,NA,NA,TRBV3-1/TRBV3-2,TGTGCCAGCAGCCAAGATAGCGTCGGAAACACCATATATTTT,CASSQDSVGNTIYF
TRBJ1-6,NA,TRBD1,TRBV4-2,TGTGCCAGCAGCCAAGATAAGGGGGCCAATAATTCACCCCTCCACTTT,CASSQDKGANNSPLHF
TRBJ1-1,NA,TRBD1,TRBV6-5,TGTGCCAGCAGTTACTCCAGGGGGAGAACTGAAGCTTTCTTT,CASSYSRGRTEAFF
TRBJ2-2,NA,TRBD1,TRBV9,TGTGCCAGCAGCGTCAGGGGGTCGCTCACCGGGGAGCTGTTTTTT,CASSVRGSLTGELFF
TRBJ1-4,NA,TRBD1,TRBV7-9,TGTGCCAGCAGCTTAGATGGCAGGGGGCCCGGGAAACTGTTTTTT,CASSLDGRGPGKLFF
TRBJ1-5,NA,NA,TRBV2,TGTGCCAGCGGGGGGGGCTTCAATCAGCCCCAGCATTTT,CASGGGFNQPQHF
TRBJ1-2,NA,NA,TRBV19,TGTGCCAGTACTACCGGGGAGGCAGCGACCTATGGCTACACCTTC,CASTTGEAATYGYTF
TRBJ2-2,NA,TRBD2,TRBV5-1,TGCGCCAGCACCAGAGGGACTAGCGGGGGGGCCCCCAACACCGGGGAGCTGTTTTTT,CASTRGTSGGAPNTGELFF
TRBJ2-7,NA,NA,TRBV6-5,TGTGCCAGCAACGAGACACCTAGCCCCTACGAGCAGTACTTC,CASNETPSPYEQYF
TRBJ2-1,NA,TRBD1,TRBV28,TGTGCCAGCAGGACGACAGGGGGTATGACTGGCCTATACAATGAGCAGTTCTTC,CASRTTGGMTGLYNEQFF
TRBJ2-3,once,TRBD2,TRBV3-1/TRBV3-2,TGTGCCAGCAGCCAAGTCGGTACTAGCGGGGGGCCAGATACGCAGTATTTT,CASSQVGTSGGPDTQYF
TRBJ1-4,NA,NA,TRBV11-2,TGTGCCAGCAGCCCGATCTCCCTGAGTCGAAAACTGTTTTTT,CASSPISLSRKLFF
TRBJ1-1,NA,NA,TRBV5-1,TGCGCCAGCACCCCGGGATCCTGGGACACTGAAGCTTTCTTT,CASTPGSWDTEAFF
TRBJ2-5,many,NA,TRBV7-2,TGTGCCAGCAGCTACGCCAACGGGGTGGGAGAGACCCAGTACTTC,CASSYANGVGETQYF
TRBJ1-4,NA,NA,TRBV7-9,TGTGCCAGCAGCTTCACAGGTGTGGGTGAAAAACTGTTTTTT,CASSFTGVGEKLFF
TRBJ2-7,NA,NA,TRBV14,TGTGCCAGCAGCCAAGGAAAAAGACGAGGACAGCTCCTTCCCTACGAGCAGTACTTC,CASSQGKRRGQLLPYEQYF
TRBJ1-3,once,NA,TRBV6-5,TGTGCAGCGTCCACGGGAGTGAGCTCTGGAAACACCATATATTTT,CAASTGVSSGNTIYF
TRBJ1-3,NA,NA,TRBV7-2,TGTGCCAGCAGCCGCGACGGGGGGCTAAGAGGAAACACCATATATTTT,CASSRDGGLRGNTIYF
TRBJ2-3,NA,TRBD1,TRBV29-1,TGCAGCGTCGGCTACGAACAGGGGGTGGGCACAGATACGCAGTATTTT,CSVGYEQGVGTDTQYF
TRBJ1-5,once,NA,TRBV15,TGTGCCACCAGCAGAGATCTTGTTTCCAGTTCTAATCAGCCCCAGCATTTT,CATSRDLVSSSNQPQHF
TRBJ1-2,NA,NA,TRBV19,TGTGCCAGTAGCAACGTACGGTTAACTAATGGCTACACCTTC,CASSNVRLTNGYTF
TRBJ2-3,NA,TRBD2,TRBV7-2,TGTGCCAGCAGCCTACAATTAAGTGGCGGGGGGGCAGTAGATACGCAGTATTTT,CASSLQLSGGGAVDTQYF
TRBJ2-7,NA,TRBD1,TRBV29-1,TGCAGCATAAGACAGGGGGGTTCCTACGAGCAGTACTTC,CSIRQGGSYEQYF
TRBJ1-1,NA,TRBD1,TRBV9,TGTGCCAGCAGCGTTACGACAGGGACGAACACTGAAGCTTTCTTT,CASSVTTGTNTEAFF
TRBJ2-1,NA,NA,TRBV2,TGTGCCAGCAGTGAAGACATAAGGGGGTACAATGAGCAGTTCTTC,CASSEDIRGYNEQFF
TRBJ2-2,NA,NA,TRBV19,TGTGCCAGTAGTCTCGCCCGGGGGACAGCCGGGGAGCTGTTTTTT,CASSLARGTAGELFF
TRBJ2-1,NA,NA,TRBV2,TGTGCCAGCAGAGGCGGGAACTACAATGAGCAGTTCTTC,CASRGGNYNEQFF
TRBJ2-1,NA,NA,TRBV28,TGTGCCAGCAGCTACGACAGGACCAACCACAATGAGCAGTTCTTC,CASSYDRTNHNEQFF
TRBJ1-5,NA,NA,TRBV24-1,TGTGCCACCAGTGATCCCCGCGGGCCCCAGCATTTT,CATSDPRGPQHF
TRBJ2-3,NA,NA,TRBV5-1,TGCGCCAGCAGCAGTTTCGCTGAGGAGACAGATACGCAGTATTTT,CASSSFAEETDTQYF
TRBJ2-7,NA,TRBD1,TRBV6-5,TGTGCCAGCTCGGCCGGGACAGGGGTTTACGAGCAGTACTTC,CASSAGTGVYEQYF
TRBJ1-3,NA,NA,TRBV6-5,TGTGCCAGCAGTTACACAGGAGTCATCTCTGGAAACACCATATATTTT,CASSYTGVISGNTIYF
TRBJ2-5,NA,NA,TRBV27,TGTGCCAGCAGCCTAAGGGGGTGGAGGGAGACCCAGTACTTC,CASSLRGWRETQYF
TRBJ1-3,once,TRBD1,TRBV7-9,TGTGCCAGCAGACCGACAGGGTTCAGCTCTGGAAACACCATATATTTT,CASRPTGFSSGNTIYF
TRBJ1-5,NA,TRBD1,TRBV30,TGTGCCTGGAGTGGACAGGGGGCAGTTCAGCCCCAGCATTTT,CAWSGQGAVQPQHF
TRBJ1-2,NA,NA,TRBV10-2,TGCGCCAGCAGTGACCACCCTACAGGGAAGGGCTACACCTTC,CASSDHPTGKGYTF
TRBJ1-1,once,NA,TRBV24-1,TGTGCCACCAGTGATTTTAGGACAATGAACACTGAAGCTTTCTTT,CATSDFRTMNTEAFF
TRBJ2-1,NA,NA,TRBV6-5,TGTGCCAGCACCCTAGGGGGGGGCTTCTACAATGAGCAGTTCTTC,CASTLGGGFYNEQFF
TRBJ1-1,NA,TRBD1,TRBV18,TGTGCCAGCTCACCATTGGGACAGCGGGCCACTGAAGCTTTCTTT,CASSPLGQRATEAFF
TRBJ1-2,once,NA,TRBV5-6,TGTGCCAGCAGCTTGACGGCAGGCTATGGCTACACCTTC,CASSLTAGYGYTF
TRBJ2-7,NA,TRBD2,TRBV2,TGTGCCAGCAGTGAAGGACTAGCGGGGGGGCCGGCGTACGAGCAGTACTTC,CASSEGLAGGPAYEQYF
TRBJ2-1,NA,TRBD2,TRBV11-2,TGTGCCAGCAGCCAAGGGCGGGGGGGCGTGCAGTTCTTC,CASSQGRGGVQFF
TRBJ2-6,NA,NA,TRBV2,TGTGCCAGCAGCGTCGCAGGTAACTCTGGGGCCAACGTCCTGACTTTC,CASSVAGNSGANVLTF
TRBJ1-2,NA,TRBD1,TRBV30,TGTGCCTGGAGGAAGACAGGGGGCTATGGCTACACCTTC,CAWRKTGGYGYTF
TRBJ2-4,NA,NA,TRBV6-5,TGTGCCAGCAGTTACATCGGATCGGGCATTCAGTACTTC,CASSYIGSGIQYF
TRBJ2-1,NA,TRBD1,TRBV19,TGTGCCAGTAGTATAAGGGGGACAGCCTCCTACAATGAGCAGTTCTTC,CASSIRGTASYNEQFF
TRBJ2-1,few,TRBD2,TRBV3-1/TRBV3-2,TGTGCCAGCAGTTATAGGGCTAGCGGGGGGGCAGAGGCTAATGAGCAGTTCTTC,CASSYRASGGAEANEQFF
TRBJ2-5,NA,NA,TRBV19,TGTGCCAGTAGTACTGAGCCGTACGGGGGAGAGACCCAGTACTTC,CASSTEPYGGETQYF
TRBJ2-4,NA,NA,TRBV2,TGTGCCAGCAGTGAGCGGCTTTTAAACCTAGCCAAAAACATTCAGTACTTC,CASSERLLNLAKNIQYF
TRBJ2-3,NA,NA,TRBV2,TGTGCCAGCAGTGTAACTAGCACAGATACGCAGTATTTT,CASSVTSTDTQYF
TRBJ1-2,NA,TRBD1,TRBV6-5,TGTGCCAGCAGCAGCGCCGGGACAGGCGGGTATGGCTACACCTTC,CASSSAGTGGYGYTF
TRBJ1-1,NA,NA,TRBV10-3,TGTGCCATCAGTGAGTCGACAGGTGGAAACACTGAAGCTTTCTTT,CAISESTGGNTEAFF
TRBJ2-3,NA,TRBD2,TRBV4-2,TGTGCCAGCAGCCACGGACTAGCGGGGGGCCTATACCCAGATACGCAGTATTTT,CASSHGLAGGLYPDTQYF